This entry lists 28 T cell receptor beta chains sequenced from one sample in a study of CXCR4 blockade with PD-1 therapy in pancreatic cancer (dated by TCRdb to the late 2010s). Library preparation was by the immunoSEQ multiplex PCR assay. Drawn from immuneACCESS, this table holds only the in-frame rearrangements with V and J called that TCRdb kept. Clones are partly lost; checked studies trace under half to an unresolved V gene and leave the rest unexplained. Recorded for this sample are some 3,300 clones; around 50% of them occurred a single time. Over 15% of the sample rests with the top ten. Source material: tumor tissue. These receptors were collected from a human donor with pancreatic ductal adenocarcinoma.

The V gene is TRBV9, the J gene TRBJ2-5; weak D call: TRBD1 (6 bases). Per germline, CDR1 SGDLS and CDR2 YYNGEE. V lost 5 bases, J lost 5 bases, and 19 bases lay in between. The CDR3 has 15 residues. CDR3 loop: CASSLGRGKEETQYF. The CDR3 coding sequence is TGTGCCAGCAGTTTAGGCAGGGGAAAAGAGGAGACCCAGTACTTC.

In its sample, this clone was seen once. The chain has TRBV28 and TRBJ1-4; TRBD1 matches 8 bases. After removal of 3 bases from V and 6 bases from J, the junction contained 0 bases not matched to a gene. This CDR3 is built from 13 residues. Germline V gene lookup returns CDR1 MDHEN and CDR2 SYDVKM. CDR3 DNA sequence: TGTGCCAGCAGTTTGGGACAGGATGAAAAACTGTTTTTT. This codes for CASSLGQDEKLFF.

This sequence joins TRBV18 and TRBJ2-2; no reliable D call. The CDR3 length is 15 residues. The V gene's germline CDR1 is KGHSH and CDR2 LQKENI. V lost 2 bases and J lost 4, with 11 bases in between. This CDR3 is CASSPDAAGTGELFF. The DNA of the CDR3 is TGTGCCAGCTCACCAGATGCAGCAGGCACCGGGGAGCTGTTTTTT. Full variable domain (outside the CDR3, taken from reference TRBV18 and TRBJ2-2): NAGVMQNPRHLVRRRGQEARLRCSPMKGHSHVYWYRQLPEEGLKFMVYLQKENIIDESGMPKERFSAEFPKEGPSILRIQQVVRGDSAAYFCASSPDAAGTGELFFGEGSRLTVL.

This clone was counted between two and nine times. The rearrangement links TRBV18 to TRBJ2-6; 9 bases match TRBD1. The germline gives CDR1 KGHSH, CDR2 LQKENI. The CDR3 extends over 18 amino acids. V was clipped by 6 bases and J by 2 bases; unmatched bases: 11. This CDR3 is CASSLGTGSIAGANVLTF. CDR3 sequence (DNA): TGTGCCAGCTCCCTCGGGACAGGGAGTATCGCTGGGGCCAACGTCCTGACTTTC.

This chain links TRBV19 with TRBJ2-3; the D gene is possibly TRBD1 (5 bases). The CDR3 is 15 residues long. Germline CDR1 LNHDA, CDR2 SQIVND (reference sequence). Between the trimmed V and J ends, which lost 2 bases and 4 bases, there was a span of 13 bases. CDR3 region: CASSIRAREADTQYF. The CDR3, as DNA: TGTGCCAGTAGTATAAGGGCCAGGGAAGCAGATACGCAGTATTTT.

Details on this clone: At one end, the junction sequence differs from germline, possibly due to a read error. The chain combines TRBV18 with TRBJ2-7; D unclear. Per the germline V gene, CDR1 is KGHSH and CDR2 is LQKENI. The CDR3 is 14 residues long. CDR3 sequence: CASSPLGGTYEQYF. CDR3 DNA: TGTGCCAGCTCACCACTGGGCGGCACCTATGAGCAGTACTTC. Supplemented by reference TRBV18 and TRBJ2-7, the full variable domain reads NAGVMQNPRHLVRRRGQEARLRCSPMKGHSHVYWYRQLPEEGLKFMVYLQKENIIDESGMPKERFSAEFPKEGPSILRIQQVVRGDSAAYFCASSPLGGTYEQYFGPGTRLTVT.

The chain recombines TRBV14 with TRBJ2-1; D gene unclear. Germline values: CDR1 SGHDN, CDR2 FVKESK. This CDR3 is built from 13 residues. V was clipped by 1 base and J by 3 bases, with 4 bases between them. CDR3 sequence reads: CASSQGDYNEQFF. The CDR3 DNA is TGTGCCAGCAGCCAAGGGGACTACAATGAGCAGTTCTTC. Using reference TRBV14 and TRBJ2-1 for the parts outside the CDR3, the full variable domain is EAGVTQFPSHSVIEKGQTVTLRCDPISGHDNLYWYRRVMGKEIKFLLHFVKESKQDESGMPNNRFLAERTGGTYSTLKVQPAELEDSGVYFCASSQGDYNEQFFGPGTRLTVL.

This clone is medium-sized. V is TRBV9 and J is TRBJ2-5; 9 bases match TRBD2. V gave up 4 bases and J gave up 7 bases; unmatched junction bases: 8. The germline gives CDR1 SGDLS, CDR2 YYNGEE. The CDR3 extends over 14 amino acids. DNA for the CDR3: TGTGCCAGCAGCCCTAGCGGGAAGGTGGGGACCCAGTACTTC. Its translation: CASSPSGKVGTQYF.

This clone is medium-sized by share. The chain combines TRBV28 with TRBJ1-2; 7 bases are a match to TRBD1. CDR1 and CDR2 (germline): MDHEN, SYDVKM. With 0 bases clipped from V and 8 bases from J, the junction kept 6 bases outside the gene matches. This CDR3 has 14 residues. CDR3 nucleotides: TGTGCCAGCAGTTTATGGCCAGGGGGTGGAGGCTACACCTTC. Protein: CASSLWPGGGGYTF.

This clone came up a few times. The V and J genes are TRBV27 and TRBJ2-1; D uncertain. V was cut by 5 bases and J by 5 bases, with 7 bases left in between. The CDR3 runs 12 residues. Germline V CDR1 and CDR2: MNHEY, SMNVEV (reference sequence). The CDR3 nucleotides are TGTGCCAGCAGTCCTACGGACAATGAGCAGTTCTTC. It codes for CASSPTDNEQFF.

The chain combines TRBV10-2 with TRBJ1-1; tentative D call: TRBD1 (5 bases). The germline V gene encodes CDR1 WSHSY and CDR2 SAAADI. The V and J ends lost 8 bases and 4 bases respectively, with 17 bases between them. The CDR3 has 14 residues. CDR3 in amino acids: CASRLGGVGTEAFF. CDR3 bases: TGCGCCAGCCGGTTGGGAGGGGTGGGCACTGAAGCTTTCTTT.

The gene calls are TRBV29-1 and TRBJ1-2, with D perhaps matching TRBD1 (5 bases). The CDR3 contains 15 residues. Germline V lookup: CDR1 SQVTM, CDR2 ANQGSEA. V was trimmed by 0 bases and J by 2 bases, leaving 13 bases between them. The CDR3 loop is CSVEEGETVNYGYTF. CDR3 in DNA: TGCAGCGTTGAAGAGGGGGAGACAGTAAACTATGGCTACACCTTC.

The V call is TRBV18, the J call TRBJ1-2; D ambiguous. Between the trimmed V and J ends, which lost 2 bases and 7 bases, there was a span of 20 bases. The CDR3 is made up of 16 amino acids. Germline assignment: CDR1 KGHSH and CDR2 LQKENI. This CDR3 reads CASSPSAKNVLGGYTF. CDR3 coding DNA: TGTGCCAGCTCACCATCCGCGAAGAACGTATTAGGTGGCTACACCTTC.

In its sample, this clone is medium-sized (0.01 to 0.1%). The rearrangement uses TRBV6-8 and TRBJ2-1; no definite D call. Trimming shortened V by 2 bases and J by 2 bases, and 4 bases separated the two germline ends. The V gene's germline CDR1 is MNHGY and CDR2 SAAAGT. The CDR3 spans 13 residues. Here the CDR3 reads CASSYATYNEQFF. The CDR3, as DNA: TGTGCCAGCAGTTACGCCACCTACAATGAGCAGTTCTTC.

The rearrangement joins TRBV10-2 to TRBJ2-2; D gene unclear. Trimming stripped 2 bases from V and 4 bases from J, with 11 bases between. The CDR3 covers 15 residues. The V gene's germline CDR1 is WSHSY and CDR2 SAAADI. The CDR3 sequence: CASSELGVFTGELFF. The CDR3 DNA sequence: TGCGCCAGCAGTGAGCTTGGGGTTTTCACCGGGGAGCTGTTTTTT.

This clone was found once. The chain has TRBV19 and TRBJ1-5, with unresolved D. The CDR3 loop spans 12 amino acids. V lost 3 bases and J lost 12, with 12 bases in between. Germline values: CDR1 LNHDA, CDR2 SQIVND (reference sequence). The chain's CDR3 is CASSMFQELQHF. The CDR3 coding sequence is TGTGCCAGTAGTATGTTTCAGGAGCTCCAGCATTTT.

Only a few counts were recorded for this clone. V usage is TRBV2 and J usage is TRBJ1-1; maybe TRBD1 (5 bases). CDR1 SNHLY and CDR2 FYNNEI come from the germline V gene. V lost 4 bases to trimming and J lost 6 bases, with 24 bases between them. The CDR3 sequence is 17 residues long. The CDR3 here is CASSVGGGRSRTAEAFF. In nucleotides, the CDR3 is TGTGCCAGCAGTGTTGGGGGGGGACGCTCGCGCACAGCTGAAGCTTTCTTT.

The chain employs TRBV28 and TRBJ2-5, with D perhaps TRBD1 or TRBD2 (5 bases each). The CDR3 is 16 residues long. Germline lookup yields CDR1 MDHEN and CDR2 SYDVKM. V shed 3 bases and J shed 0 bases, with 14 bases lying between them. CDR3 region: CASSFLGTGYQETQYF. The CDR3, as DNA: TGTGCCAGCAGTTTTTTAGGGACCGGGTACCAAGAGACCCAGTACTTC.

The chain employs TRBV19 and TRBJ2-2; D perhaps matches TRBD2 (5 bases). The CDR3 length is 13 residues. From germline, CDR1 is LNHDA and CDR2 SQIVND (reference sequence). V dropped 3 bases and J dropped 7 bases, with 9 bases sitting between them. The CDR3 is CASSMVRGGELFF. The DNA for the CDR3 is TGTGCCAGTAGTATGGTCCGGGGCGGGGAGCTGTTTTTT.

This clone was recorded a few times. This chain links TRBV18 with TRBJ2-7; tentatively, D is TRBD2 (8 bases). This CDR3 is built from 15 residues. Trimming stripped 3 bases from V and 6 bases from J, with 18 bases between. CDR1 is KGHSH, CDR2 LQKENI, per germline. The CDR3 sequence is CASSPTGAGGVEQYF. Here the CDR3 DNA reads TGTGCCAGCTCACCCACAGGGGCGGGAGGTGTCGAGCAGTACTTC. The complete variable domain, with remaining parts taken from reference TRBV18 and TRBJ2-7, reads NAGVMQNPRHLVRRRGQEARLRCSPMKGHSHVYWYRQLPEEGLKFMVYLQKENIIDESGMPKERFSAEFPKEGPSILRIQQVVRGDSAAYFCASSPTGAGGVEQYFGPGTRLTVT.

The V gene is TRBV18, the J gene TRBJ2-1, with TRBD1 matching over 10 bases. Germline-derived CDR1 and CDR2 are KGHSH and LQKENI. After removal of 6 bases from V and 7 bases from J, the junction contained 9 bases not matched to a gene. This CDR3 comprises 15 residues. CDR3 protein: CASSQGTGVENEQFF. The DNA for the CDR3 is TGTGCCAGCTCCCAAGGGACAGGGGTTGAAAATGAGCAGTTCTTC.

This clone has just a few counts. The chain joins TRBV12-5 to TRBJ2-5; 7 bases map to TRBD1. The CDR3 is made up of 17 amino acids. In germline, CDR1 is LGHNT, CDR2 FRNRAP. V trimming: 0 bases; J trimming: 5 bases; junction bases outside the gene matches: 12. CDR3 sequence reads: CASGLVPGTEIGETQYF. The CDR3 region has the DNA TGTGCTAGTGGTTTGGTACCCGGGACAGAGATTGGGGAGACCCAGTACTTC.

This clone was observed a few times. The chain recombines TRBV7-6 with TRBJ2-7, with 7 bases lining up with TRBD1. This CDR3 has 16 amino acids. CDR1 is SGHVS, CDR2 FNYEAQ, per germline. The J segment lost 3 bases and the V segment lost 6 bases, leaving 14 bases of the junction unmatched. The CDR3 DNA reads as TGTGCCAGCAGAGCTTGGGTGCCGGGACAGAGCTACGAGCAGTACTTC. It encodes CASRAWVPGQSYEQYF.

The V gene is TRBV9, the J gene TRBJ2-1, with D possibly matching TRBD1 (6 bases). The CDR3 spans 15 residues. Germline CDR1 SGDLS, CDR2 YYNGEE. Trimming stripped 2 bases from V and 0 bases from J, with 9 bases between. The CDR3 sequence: CASSVGTSSYNEQFF. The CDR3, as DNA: TGTGCCAGCAGCGTCGGGACAAGCTCCTACAATGAGCAGTTCTTC.

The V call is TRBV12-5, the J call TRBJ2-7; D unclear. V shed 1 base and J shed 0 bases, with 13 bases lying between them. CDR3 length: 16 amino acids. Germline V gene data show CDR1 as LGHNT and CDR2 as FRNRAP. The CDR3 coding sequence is TGTGCTAGTGGTTTGGCACGGGCCGGGCCCTCCTACGAGCAGTACTTC. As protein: CASGLARAGPSYEQYF.

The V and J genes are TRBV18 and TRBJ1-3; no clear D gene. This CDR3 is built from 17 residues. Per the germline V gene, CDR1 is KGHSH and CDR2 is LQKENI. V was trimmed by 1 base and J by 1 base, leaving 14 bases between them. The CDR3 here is CASSPLGRTVSGNTIYF. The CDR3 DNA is TGTGCCAGCTCACCACTAGGACGGACCGTTTCTGGAAACACCATATATTTT.

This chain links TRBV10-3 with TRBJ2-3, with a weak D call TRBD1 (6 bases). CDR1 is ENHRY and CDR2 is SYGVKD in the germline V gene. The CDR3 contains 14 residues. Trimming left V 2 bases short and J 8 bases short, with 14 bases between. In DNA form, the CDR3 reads TGTGCCATCAGTGAGACAGGGTTTTCCAGTACGCAGTATTTT. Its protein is CAISETGFSSTQYF.

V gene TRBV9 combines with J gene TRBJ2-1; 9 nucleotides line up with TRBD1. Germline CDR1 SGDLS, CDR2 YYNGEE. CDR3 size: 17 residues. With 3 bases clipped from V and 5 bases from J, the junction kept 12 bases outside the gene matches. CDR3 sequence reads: CASSDLLTGGEHNEQFF. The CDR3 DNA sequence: TGTGCCAGCAGCGACTTATTAACAGGGGGCGAGCACAATGAGCAGTTCTTC.